Listed below are T cell receptor beta chains from one sample, sequenced in a study of cytomegalovirus exposure and HLA in healthy donors. Only in-frame clones appear in the TCRdb table, and some are missing; sequencing was by immunoSEQ multiplex PCR. The sample shows 120,000 to 150,000 clones, roughly four fifths of them seen only once. Sequenced material: PBMCs. These receptors all come from a woman between 25 and 40 years old in good health and CMV-seronegative. Each CDR3 is given with its conserved first and last residue. The D gene is left open where the match is weak. Not all rows give a size; the values are once, few, many and, for expanded clones, a class.

D gene,J gene,CDR3 length,V gene,clone size,CDR3 protein,CDR3 DNA
.,TRBJ2-1,13,TRBV2,.,CASTLGQYNEQFF,TGTGCCAGCACTCTAGGACAGTACAATGAGCAGTTCTTC
TRBD1,TRBJ1-2,17,TRBV2,.,CASSRRDRGITNYGYTF,TGTGCCAGCAGTAGACGGGACAGGGGTATTACTAACTATGGCTACACCTTC
TRBD2,TRBJ2-2,22,TRBV19,.,CASSISSRKTSGGASGTGELFF,TGTGCCAGTAGTATCTCCTCCCGAAAAACTAGCGGGGGGGCCTCGGGGACCGGGGAGCTGTTTTTT
.,TRBJ1-4,15,TRBV9,.,CASSATGSQGEKLFF,TGTGCCAGCAGCGCAACCGGGAGCCAAGGTGAAAAACTGTTTTTT
TRBD1,TRBJ2-7,14,TRBV11-2,.,CASSWDRTLYEQYF,TGTGCCAGCAGCTGGGACAGGACCCTCTACGAGCAGTACTTC
.,TRBJ2-3,14,TRBV19,.,CASRRTASTDTQYF,TGTGCCAGTAGGAGGACAGCTAGCACAGATACGCAGTATTTT
TRBD1,TRBJ2-3,15,TRBV6-1,.,CASSGGQGATDTQYF,TGTGCCAGCAGCGGGGGACAGGGGGCAACAGATACGCAGTATTTT
.,TRBJ1-4,14,TRBV4-3,once,CASSSDTGNEKLFF,TGCGCCAGCAGCTCTGACACGGGAAATGAAAAACTGTTTTTT
TRBD1,TRBJ2-7,12,TRBV29-1,.,CSARTGGYEQYF,TGCAGCGCTAGGACAGGGGGCTACGAGCAGTACTTC
.,TRBJ1-3,16,TRBV6-5,.,CASSSGVGGSGNTIYF,TGTGCCAGCAGTTCGGGGGTCGGGGGGTCTGGAAACACCATATATTTT
TRBD1,TRBJ1-2,16,TRBV5-4,once,CASSLGGGQGNYGYTF,TGTGCCAGCAGCTTGGGAGGGGGACAGGGTAACTATGGCTACACCTTC
.,TRBJ1-1,14,TRBV7-8,.,CASSWVGLNTEAFF,TGTGCCAGCAGCTGGGTGGGGCTGAACACTGAAGCTTTCTTT
.,TRBJ2-1,14,TRBV4-1,.,CASSQPGLHNEQFF,TGCGCCAGCAGCCAACCGGGACTCCACAATGAGCAGTTCTTC
TRBD1,TRBJ1-5,14,TRBV2,.,CASAGDRENQPQHF,TGTGCCAGCGCAGGGGACAGGGAAAATCAGCCCCAGCATTTT
TRBD1,TRBJ1-2,14,TRBV28,once,CASRSGQGNYGYTF,TGTGCCAGCAGATCGGGACAGGGGAACTATGGCTACACCTTC
.,TRBJ2-2,15,TRBV27,.,CASRYTGLGPGELFF,TGTGCCAGCAGATATACAGGGTTGGGTCCCGGGGAGCTGTTTTTT
.,TRBJ2-3,13,TRBV6-1,.,CASSGVYTDTQYF,TGTGCCAGCAGTGGCGTTTACACAGATACGCAGTATTTT
.,TRBJ1-5,16,TRBV28,.,CASSLRWGGTNQPQHF,TGTGCCAGCAGTCTTCGGTGGGGGGGCACCAATCAGCCCCAGCATTTT
.,TRBJ2-7,13,TRBV11-3,.,CAMVWAPSYEQYF,TGTGCCATGGTCTGGGCACCATCCTACGAGCAGTACTTC
.,TRBJ2-3,15,TRBV27,.,CASSLSLVPTDTQYF,TGTGCCAGCAGTTTATCACTTGTCCCCACAGATACGCAGTATTTT
.,TRBJ1-6,15,TRBV6-4,.,CASSYRSSGDSPLHF,TGTGCCAGCAGTTATAGGAGTTCTGGTGATTCACCCCTCCACTTT
.,TRBJ2-7,12,TRBV10-3,.,CAISTQAFEQYF,TGTGCCATCAGCACGCAGGCTTTCGAGCAGTACTTC
TRBD1,TRBJ2-5,15,TRBV11-2,.,CASSSARQGEETQYF,TGTGCCAGCAGCTCCGCCAGACAGGGGGAAGAGACCCAGTACTTC
TRBD1,TRBJ2-7,15,TRBV5-1,.,CASSSGQGTFYEQYF,TGCGCCAGCAGCTCAGGACAGGGGACCTTCTACGAGCAGTACTTC
.,TRBJ1-3,21,TRBV7-6,.,CASSPFPMGTSGGASGNTIYF,TGTGCCAGCAGCCCTTTTCCTATGGGCACCAGCGGGGGCGCGAGTGGTAACACCATATATTTT
.,TRBJ2-2,16,TRBV18,few,CASSPPGRAETGELFF,TGTGCCAGCTCACCACCGGGCAGGGCGGAGACCGGGGAGCTGTTTTTT
TRBD2,TRBJ2-7,14,TRBV2,.,CAGGAGTSTHEQYF,TGTGCCGGCGGGGCCGGGACTAGTACCCACGAGCAGTACTTC
.,TRBJ1-5,14,TRBV18,once,CASSPIGGNQPQHF,TGTGCCAGCTCACCCATAGGGGGAAATCAGCCCCAGCATTTT
.,TRBJ2-5,13,TRBV5-1,.,CASSFDSEETQYF,TGCGCCAGCAGCTTCGACAGTGAAGAGACCCAGTACTTC
.,TRBJ1-6,12,TRBV18,.,CASSPGSSPLHF,TGTGCCAGCTCACCAGGGAGTTCACCCCTCCACTTT
TRBD1,TRBJ1-1,12,TRBV5-4,.,CASSFTGTGAFF,TGTGCCAGCAGCTTTACCGGGACAGGAGCTTTCTTT
.,TRBJ2-3,14,TRBV5-1,once,CASSLTDYTDTQYF,TGCGCCAGCAGCTTGACAGACTACACAGATACGCAGTATTTT
TRBD2,TRBJ2-3,15,TRBV11-1,.,CASSLTSGGADTQYF,TGTGCCAGCAGCTTAACTAGCGGGGGGGCAGATACGCAGTATTTT
TRBD2,TRBJ2-3,15,TRBV18,.,CASSPLRGGAYTQYF,TGTGCCAGCTCACCCCTTCGCGGGGGGGCTTATACGCAGTATTTT
TRBD1,TRBJ1-5,14,TRBV6-6,.,CASSYSGQGYSQHF,TGTGCCAGCAGTTACTCGGGACAGGGTTACTCCCAGCATTTT